The clone carrying this T cell receptor beta chain occurred a few times. Its specificity is not known. The record originates from a study of blood T cells in healthy people across ages. Study observations and caveats: The fall in TCR beta diversity per million T cells was roughly linear with age.

The CDR3 spans 13 residues. Germline lookup yields CDR1 DFQATT and CDR2 SNEGSKA (reference sequence). V gave up 3 bases and J gave up 2 bases, with 10 bases separating them. A J-beta primer mix and a sample-barcoded 5' primer were used in a second PCR of roughly 7 to 12 cycles. A single record per CDR3 protein comes from TCRdb applying MiXCR to the 5' RACE reads. The sample carries over a million distinct CDR3 sequences, 40% to 50% recorded once. The rearrangement uses TRBV20-1 and TRBJ1-2; D unresolved. The receptor was derived from a woman aged 60-70 years in good health. Sequenced: blood. CDR3 amino acids: CSARNRDNYGYTF. The CDR3 DNA is TGCAGTGCTAGGAACAGAGACAACTATGGCTACACCTTC.